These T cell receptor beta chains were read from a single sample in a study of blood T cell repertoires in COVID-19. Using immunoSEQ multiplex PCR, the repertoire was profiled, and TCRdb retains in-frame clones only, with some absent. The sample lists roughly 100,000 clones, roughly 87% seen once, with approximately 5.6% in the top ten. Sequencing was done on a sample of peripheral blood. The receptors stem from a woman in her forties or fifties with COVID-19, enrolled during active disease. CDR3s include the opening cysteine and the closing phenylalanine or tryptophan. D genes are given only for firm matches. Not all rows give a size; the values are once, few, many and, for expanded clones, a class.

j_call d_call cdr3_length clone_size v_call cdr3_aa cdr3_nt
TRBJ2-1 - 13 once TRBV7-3 CASSFSVNNEQFF TGTGCCAGCAGCTTTAGCGTAAACAATGAGCAGTTCTTC
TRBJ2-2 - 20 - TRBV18 CASSLKMILVGHSNTGELFF TGTGCCAGCTCACTAAAAATGATACTAGTGGGACACTCGAACACCGGGGAGCTGTTTTTT
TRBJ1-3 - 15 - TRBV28 CASSSTGKGGNTIYF TGTGCCAGCAGTTCAACAGGAAAAGGTGGAAACACCATATATTTT
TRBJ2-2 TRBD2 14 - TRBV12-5 CASGFTSGGGELFF TGTGCTAGTGGTTTCACTAGCGGGGGAGGGGAGCTGTTTTTT
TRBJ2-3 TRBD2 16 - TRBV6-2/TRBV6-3 CASSTPGGASTDTQYF TGTGCCAGCAGTACCCCCGGGGGGGCTAGCACAGATACGCAGTATTTT
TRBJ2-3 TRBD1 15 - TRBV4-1 CASSQGQGVWDTQYF TGCGCCAGCAGCCAAGGTCAGGGGGTGTGGGATACGCAGTATTTT
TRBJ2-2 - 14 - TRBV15 CATSRTTPLGALFF TGTGCCACCAGCAGAACGACTCCCTTGGGTGCGCTGTTTTTT
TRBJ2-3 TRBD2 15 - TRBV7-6 CASSGLAGGPDTQYF TGTGCCAGCAGCGGACTAGCGGGGGGGCCAGATACGCAGTATTTT
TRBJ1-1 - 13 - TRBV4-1 CASSQAINTEAFF TGCGCCAGCAGTCAAGCTATAAACACTGAAGCTTTCTTT
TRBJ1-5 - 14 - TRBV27 CASSRENSNQPQHF TGTGCCAGCAGCCGTGAGAATAGCAATCAGCCCCAGCATTTT
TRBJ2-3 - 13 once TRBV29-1 CSVELQGTDTQYF TGCAGCGTTGAACTACAGGGCACAGATACGCAGTATTTT
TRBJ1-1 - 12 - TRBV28 CASSLSYTEAFF TGTGCCAGCAGTTTATCATACACTGAAGCTTTCTTT
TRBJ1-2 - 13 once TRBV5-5 CASSGNRDLGYTF TGTGCCAGCAGCGGAAACAGGGATTTAGGCTACACCTTC
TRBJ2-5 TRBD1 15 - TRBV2 CASSEVRTGGETQYF TGTGCCAGCAGTGAAGTTAGGACAGGGGGAGAGACCCAGTACTTC
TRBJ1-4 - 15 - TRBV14 CASSQTNAGDEKLFF TGTGCCAGCAGCCAAACCAACGCGGGTGATGAAAAACTGTTTTTT
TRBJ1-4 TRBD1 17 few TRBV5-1 CASSLEGLGQKNEKLFF TGCGCCAGCAGCTTGGAGGGGTTGGGACAGAAGAATGAAAAACTGTTTTTT
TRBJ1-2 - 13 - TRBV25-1 CASSEVLWYGYTF TGTGCCAGCAGTGAAGTACTATGGTATGGCTACACCTTC
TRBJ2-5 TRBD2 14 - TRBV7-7 CASSGTSGQETQYF TGTGCCAGCAGCGGTACTAGCGGCCAAGAGACCCAGTACTTC
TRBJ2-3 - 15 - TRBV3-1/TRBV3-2 CASSQGLVGTDTQYF TGTGCCAGCAGCCAAGGACTAGTCGGCACAGATACGCAGTATTTT
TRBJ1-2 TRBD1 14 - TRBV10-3 CAIGDEQGNYGYTF TGTGCCATCGGGGACGAACAGGGGAACTATGGCTACACCTTC
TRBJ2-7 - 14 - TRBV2 CASSPQGLTGEQYF TGTGCCAGCAGCCCCCAGGGGTTAACGGGAGAGCAGTACTTC
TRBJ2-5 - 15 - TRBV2 CASSELRGALETQYF TGTGCCAGCAGTGAACTCAGGGGGGCCCTGGAGACCCAGTACTTC
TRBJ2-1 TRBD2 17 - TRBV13 CASSLGGGGGSYNEQFF TGTGCCAGCAGCTTAGGCGGCGGCGGGGGTTCCTACAATGAGCAGTTCTTC
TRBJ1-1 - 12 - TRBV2 CASKFGDTEAFF TGTGCCAGCAAGTTCGGGGACACTGAAGCTTTCTTT
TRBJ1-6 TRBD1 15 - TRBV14 CASSQAGQDNSPLHF TGTGCCAGCAGCCAAGCCGGACAGGATAATTCACCCCTCCACTTT
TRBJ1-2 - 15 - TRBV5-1 CASSLGQVANYGYTF TGCGCCAGCAGCTTGGGACAGGTGGCTAACTATGGCTACACCTTC
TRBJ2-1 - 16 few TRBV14 CASSQGLGWGVGEQFF TGTGCCAGCAGCCAAGGACTCGGGTGGGGGGTAGGTGAGCAGTTCTTC
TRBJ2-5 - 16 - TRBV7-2 CASSLVRGRKQETQYF TGTGCCAGCAGCTTAGTGCGGGGCCGGAAACAAGAGACCCAGTACTTC
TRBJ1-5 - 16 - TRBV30 CAWSVRRGGTDQPQHF TGTGCCTGGAGTGTACGTCGAGGAGGCACTGATCAGCCCCAGCATTTT
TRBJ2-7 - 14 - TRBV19 CASKRARGAYEQYF TGTGCCAGTAAAAGGGCCAGGGGCGCCTACGAGCAGTACTTC
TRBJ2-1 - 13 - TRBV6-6 CASSTSGGNEQFF TGTGCCAGCAGTACCTCCGGAGGAAATGAGCAGTTCTTC
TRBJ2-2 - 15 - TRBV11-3 CASSLGTVNTGELFF TGTGCCAGCAGCTTAGGGACAGTGAACACCGGGGAGCTGTTTTTT
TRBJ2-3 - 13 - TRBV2 CASSSVGGDTQYF TGTGCCAGCAGCTCCGTCGGTGGAGATACGCAGTATTTT
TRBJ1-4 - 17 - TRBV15 CATSGNIGGGTFEKLFF TGTGCCACCAGCGGGAACATAGGAGGCGGGACGTTCGAAAAACTGTTTTTT
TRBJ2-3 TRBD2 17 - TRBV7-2 CASSQGLAGGGADTQYF TGTGCCAGCAGCCAAGGACTAGCGGGGGGAGGGGCAGATACGCAGTATTTT
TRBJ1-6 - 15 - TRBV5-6 CASSLRGADRSPLHF TGTGCCAGCAGCTTACGGGGAGCGGATAGATCACCCCTCCACTTT
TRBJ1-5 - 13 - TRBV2 CASSERGLWPQHF TGTGCCAGCAGTGAAAGGGGTTTATGGCCCCAGCATTTT
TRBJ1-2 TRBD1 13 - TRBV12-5 CASGLGDRLGYTF TGTGCTAGTGGTTTGGGGGACAGGCTCGGCTACACCTTC
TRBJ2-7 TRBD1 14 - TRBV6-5 CASSNGQGLGEQYF TGTGCCAGCAGTAACGGACAGGGGCTAGGCGAGCAGTACTTC
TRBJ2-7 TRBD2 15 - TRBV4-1 CASSGRGGIGYEQYF TGCGCCAGCAGCGGGCGGGGGGGAATAGGCTACGAGCAGTACTTC
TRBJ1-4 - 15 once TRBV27 CASSPLTGSNEKLFF TGTGCCAGCAGTCCACTGACAGGATCTAATGAAAAACTGTTTTTT
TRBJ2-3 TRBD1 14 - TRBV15 CATSRDRGRDTQYF TGTGCCACCAGCCGGGACAGGGGAAGAGATACGCAGTATTTT
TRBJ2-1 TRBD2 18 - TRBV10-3 CATNQGLAGGLSLNEQFF TGTGCCACCAATCAGGGACTAGCGGGGGGGTTGTCTCTCAATGAGCAGTTCTTC
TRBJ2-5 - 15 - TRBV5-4 CASSLGTERQETQYF TGTGCCAGCAGCTTGGGGACAGAACGCCAAGAGACCCAGTACTTC
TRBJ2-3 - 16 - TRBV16 CASSPKVVQGADTQYF TGTGCCAGCAGCCCAAAAGTGGTACAGGGTGCAGATACGCAGTATTTT
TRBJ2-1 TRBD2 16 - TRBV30 CAWSGEPLTSFYEQFF TGTGCCTGGAGTGGAGAGCCCTTGACTAGCTTTTATGAGCAGTTCTTC
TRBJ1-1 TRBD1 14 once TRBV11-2 CASSLEGGLTEAFF TGTGCCAGCAGCTTAGAAGGGGGCCTCACTGAAGCTTTCTTT
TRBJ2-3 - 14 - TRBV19 CASSIDGVIDTQYF TGTGCCAGTAGTATTGACGGGGTGATAGATACGCAGTATTTT
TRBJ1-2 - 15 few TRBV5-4 CASSLVGGDFYGYTF TGTGCCAGCAGCTTGGTAGGGGGGGACTTCTATGGCTACACCTTC
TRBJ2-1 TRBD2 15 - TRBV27 CASSPSGGTYNEQFF TGTGCCAGCAGTCCTAGCGGGGGGACTTACAATGAGCAGTTCTTC
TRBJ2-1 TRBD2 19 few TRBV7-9 CASSLSAIAGGPIYNEQFF TGTGCCAGCAGCTTATCGGCTATAGCGGGGGGGCCGATATACAATGAGCAGTTCTTC
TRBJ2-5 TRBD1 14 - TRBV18 CASSGRDSQETQYF TGTGCCAGCTCAGGTCGGGACAGCCAAGAGACCCAGTACTTC
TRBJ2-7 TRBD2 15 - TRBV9 CASSVGTSGGYEQYF TGTGCCAGCAGCGTAGGGACTAGCGGGGGCTACGAGCAGTACTTC
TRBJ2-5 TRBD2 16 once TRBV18 CASSPRGGGAQETQYF TGTGCCAGCTCACCGCGGGGCGGGGGGGCCCAAGAGACCCAGTACTTC
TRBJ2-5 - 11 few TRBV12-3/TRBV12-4 CASSLQETQYF TGTGCCAGCAGCCTCCAAGAGACCCAGTACTTC
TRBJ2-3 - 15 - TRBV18 CASSPKGPAGNTQYF TGTGCCAGCTCACCAAAAGGCCCAGCAGGGAATACGCAGTATTTT
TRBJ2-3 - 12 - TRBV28 CASRPGTHTQYF TGTGCCAGCAGACCCGGGACTCATACGCAGTATTTT
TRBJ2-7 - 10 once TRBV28 CASGADEQYF TGTGCCAGCGGCGCGGACGAGCAGTACTTC
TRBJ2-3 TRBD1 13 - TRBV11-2 CASSDRATDTQYF TGTGCCAGCAGTGACAGGGCAACAGATACGCAGTATTTT
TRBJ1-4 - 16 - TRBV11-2 CASTFRPQGLNEKLFF TGTGCCAGCACCTTTAGGCCCCAGGGACTTAATGAAAAACTGTTTTTT